These 7 T cell receptor beta chains originate from one sample sequenced in a study of cytomegalovirus exposure and HLA in healthy donors. This PCR relied on a set of 60 Vbeta primers and 13 Jbeta primers. The protocol was immunoSEQ multiplex PCR, while the TCRdb copy is restricted to in-frame clones and leaves out a portion. The sample lists 150,000 to 200,000 clones, roughly four fifths seen once, with roughly 4% in the top ten. Sequencing was carried out using PBMCs. These receptors were obtained from a man in his forties or fifties in good health and CMV-seropositive.

This rearrangement joins TRBV2 to TRBJ1-2, with 8 bases fitting TRBD1. J was trimmed by 7 bases and V by 2 bases; bases with no gene match: 12. The CDR3 is made up of 16 amino acids. CDR1 and CDR2 (germline): SNHLY, FYNNEI. As DNA, the CDR3 is TGTGCCAGCAGTGAATTAGCCAGGACAGGGAGTCGTGGCTACACCTTC. Translation: CASSELARTGSRGYTF. The full variable domain, completed using reference TRBV2 and TRBJ1-2, is EPEVTQTPSHQVTQMGQEVILRCVPISNHLYFYWYRQILGQKVEFLVSFYNNEISEKSEIFDDQFSVERPDGSNFTLKIRSTKLEDSAMYFCASSELARTGSRGYTFGSGTRLTVV.

This chain uses TRBV5-6 with TRBJ2-3, with TRBD1 matching over 7 bases. With V trimmed by 4 bases and J by 0 bases, 5 bases remained unmatched. This CDR3 has 15 residues. Germline values: CDR1 SGHDT, CDR2 YYEEEE. The CDR3 loop reads CASSQGQWSTDTQYF. In DNA, the CDR3 is TGTGCCAGCAGCCAGGGACAGTGGAGCACAGATACGCAGTATTTT.

This chain links TRBV27 with TRBJ2-2; perhaps TRBD2 as D (6 bases). V was pared by 5 bases and J by 6 bases, with 10 bases between. CDR1 is MNHEY and CDR2 is SMNVEV in the germline V gene (reference sequence). This CDR3 spans 13 amino acids. CDR3 in amino acids: CASSPQRAGELFF. The CDR3 DNA is TGTGCCAGCAGTCCTCAGCGGGCCGGGGAGCTGTTTTTT.

The rearrangement joins TRBV28 to TRBJ1-2; the D gene is possibly TRBD1 (5 bases). V was shortened by 3 bases and J by 5 bases, with 7 bases between the two germline ends. CDR3 size: 12 residues. CDR1 MDHEN and CDR2 SYDVKM come from the germline V gene. CDR3: CASSFGGYGYTF. Here the CDR3 DNA reads TGTGCCAGCAGTTTCGGGGGATATGGCTACACCTTC.

With regard to this clone: In the same sample, other DNA sequences code for this CDR3. This rearrangement joins TRBV2 to TRBJ1-1; maybe TRBD1 (5 bases). V was pared by 5 bases and J by 2 bases, with 15 bases between. The CDR3 is 15 amino acids. In germline, CDR1 is SNHLY, CDR2 FYNNEI. The chain's CDR3 is CASSLGAGGNTEAFF. DNA of the CDR3: TGTGCCAGCAGTCTAGGGGCAGGTGGTAACACTGAAGCTTTCTTT.

The V gene is TRBV2, the J gene TRBJ1-5; D uncertain. V lost 3 bases to trimming and J lost 3 bases, with 15 bases between them. The CDR3 loop spans 16 amino acids. Germline CDR1 and CDR2: SNHLY and FYNNEI. For the CDR3, the DNA is TGTGCCAGCAGTGAGCTAGCAGGTAGAAACAATCAGCCCCAGCATTTT. Translating it yields CASSELAGRNNQPQHF.

The chain employs TRBV6-1 and TRBJ2-1; D remains unclear. The CDR3 runs to 13 residues. The V gene lost 2 bases and the J gene lost 8 bases, with 10 bases spanning the gap. Germline CDR1 is MNHNS and CDR2 is SASEGT. The CDR3 spells CASSEIYTDEQFF. The CDR3 DNA reads TGTGCCAGCAGTGAAATTTACACCGATGAGCAGTTCTTC.